The rows below give T cell receptor beta chains drawn from one sample of a study of early T cells in non-severe SARS-CoV-2 infection. TCRdb passed the 5' RACE reads through MiXCR, listing each CDR3 protein once. The table records 45,000 to 55,000 distinct CDR3 sequences, 6.2% of them present only once. What was sequenced was whole blood. The receptors originated from an adult who was a healthcare worker with PCR-confirmed SARS-CoV-2 infection or an uninfected control (not recorded which). CDR3s include the opening cysteine and the closing phenylalanine or tryptophan. D genes are given only for firm matches. For some rows the clone size is stated as once, few or many, or as a class when expanded; others skip it.

TGTGCCAGCAGCCCGGACACCGCCAGGAATGAGCAGTTCTTC | CASSPDTARNEQFF | TRBV7-2 | - | many | TRBJ2-1
TGTGCCAGCATCAGACTAGCGGGGCCCACAGATACGCAGTATTTT | CASIRLAGPTDTQYF | TRBV6-6 | TRBD2 | few | TRBJ2-3
TGCAGTGCAACTATAGCGGGGAGGGAGACCCAGTACTTC | CSATIAGRETQYF | TRBV20-1 | TRBD2 | many | TRBJ2-5
TGCGCCAGCAGCTTGGCGGGGGACCTCACAGATACGCAGTATTTT | CASSLAGDLTDTQYF | TRBV5-1 | - | - | TRBJ2-3
TGCGCCAGCAGCACGGGACTAGCGGACACAGATACGCAGTATTTT | CASSTGLADTDTQYF | TRBV5-1 | TRBD2 | many | TRBJ2-3
TGTGCCAGCAGTCCTGGTAATCAGCCCCAGCATTTT | CASSPGNQPQHF | TRBV6-6 | - | few | TRBJ1-5
TGTGCCAGCAGCCAGCCTCCGGGACAGAACACCGGGGAGCTGTTTTTT | CASSQPPGQNTGELFF | TRBV7-6 | - | many | TRBJ2-2
TGTGCCAGCAGCGTAGTTCCCGGGACAGGGGGAAGGGAAAAACTGTTTTTT | CASSVVPGTGGREKLFF | TRBV9 | TRBD1 | many | TRBJ1-4
TGTGCCAGCAGCTTAGCGACAGGGGGTGGAGGAGAGACCCAGTACTTC | CASSLATGGGGETQYF | TRBV7-8 | TRBD1 | few | TRBJ2-5
TGTGCCAGCACCCCCGTTGCGGGGAGCTCCTACAATGAGCAGTTCTTC | CASTPVAGSSYNEQFF | TRBV5-4 | - | few | TRBJ2-1
TGTGCCAGCGGATCAAAGGACAGCTCCTACGAGCAGTACTTC | CASGSKDSSYEQYF | TRBV7-9 | - | few | TRBJ2-7
TGTGCCAGCTCCCCTGCCAATTCCGGACAGGCGGAGAGGAATGGCTACACCTTC | CASSPANSGQAERNGYTF | TRBV18 | TRBD1 | few | TRBJ1-2
TGTGCCAGCAGAAATATGTTGATCCTCGATCAGCCCCAGCATTTT | CASRNMLILDQPQHF | TRBV7-9 | - | - | TRBJ1-5
TGTGCCAGCAGTGCCGCCGGGACAGGGTATTTGAGGGAGCAGTACTTC | CASSAAGTGYLREQYF | TRBV6-2/TRBV6-3 | TRBD1 | - | TRBJ2-7
TGTGCCAGCTCGGCCCGGACAGATACACTGAATGAAAAACTGTTTTTT | CASSARTDTLNEKLFF | TRBV18 | - | few | TRBJ1-4
TGTGCCAGCAGTTTCGGACAAGTCTACGAGCAGTACTTC | CASSFGQVYEQYF | TRBV12-3/TRBV12-4 | - | - | TRBJ2-7
TGTGCCAGCTCACCACCGAACGGTAGCTCCTACAATGAGCAGTTCTTC | CASSPPNGSSYNEQFF | TRBV18 | - | many | TRBJ2-1
TGTGCCAGCAGCCAACAGGGACGATCCTATGGCTACACCTTC | CASSQQGRSYGYTF | TRBV14 | - | few | TRBJ1-2
TGTGCCAGCATTCCGGGTCGGGCAGAAGAGACCCAGTACTTC | CASIPGRAEETQYF | TRBV7-2 | - | many | TRBJ2-5
TGTGCCAGCAGTCACCCCCCGCGGGGGACCACAGATACGCAGTATTTT | CASSHPPRGTTDTQYF | TRBV28 | TRBD2 | many | TRBJ2-3
TGTGCCATCGGGACCTTGGGGAGCACTGAAGCTTTCTTT | CAIGTLGSTEAFF | TRBV10-3 | - | few | TRBJ1-1
TGTGCCAGCAGCCAGCGAGGCACCGGGGAGCTGTTTTTT | CASSQRGTGELFF | TRBV16 | - | many | TRBJ2-2
TGTGCCAGCAGCCCTGACGGTTATAATTCACCCCTCCACTTT | CASSPDGYNSPLHF | TRBV5-5 | - | many | TRBJ1-6
TGCGCCAGCAGCCAAGATCGGACACAGCTAGCTTCCAATGAGCAGTTCTTC | CASSQDRTQLASNEQFF | TRBV4-3 | - | - | TRBJ2-1
TGCAGCGTTGATCAGGGGCCCGGGGAGCTGTTTTTT | CSVDQGPGELFF | TRBV29-1 | - | many | TRBJ2-2
TGTGCAAGTCGCTTAGGCTACGGACCGCAGTTCTTC | CASRLGYGPQFF | TRBV12-2 | - | many | TRBJ2-1
TGTGCCAGCAGCGTAACTAGCACGACAGATACGCAGTATTTT | CASSVTSTTDTQYF | TRBV9 | - | many | TRBJ2-3
TGCAGTGCTAGAGTACAGGCGGCCTCCTACGAGCAGTACTTC | CSARVQAASYEQYF | TRBV20-1 | - | many | TRBJ2-7
TGTGCCAGCAGACCCTCCGGGACAGGGGGAACTAACACTGAAGCTTTCTTT | CASRPSGTGGTNTEAFF | TRBV28 | TRBD1 | many | TRBJ1-1
TGCGCCAGCAGCCAAGGGGCCCAGGGAATTCGCAATCAGCCCCAGCATTTT | CASSQGAQGIRNQPQHF | TRBV4-1 | - | many | TRBJ1-5
TGCGCCAGCAGCCAAGTGGTATCCAGGGGGACTAGCGGGGAGAGCACAGATACGCAGTATTTT | CASSQVVSRGTSGESTDTQYF | TRBV4-3 | TRBD2 | many | TRBJ2-3
TGTGCCACCAGCAGAGATCGTGGGACTACTAACTATGGCTACACCTTC | CATSRDRGTTNYGYTF | TRBV15 | - | many | TRBJ1-2
TGCGCCAGCAGCTTGTCAGGGTCACGCCAAGAGACCCAGTACTTC | CASSLSGSRQETQYF | TRBV5-1 | - | - | TRBJ2-5
TGTGCCAGCAGCTGGGTCCTGGGCGACGCTGGCTACACCTTC | CASSWVLGDAGYTF | TRBV5-4 | - | many | TRBJ1-2
TGTGCCAGTAGTAGAGGCTCCAGCTCTGGGGCCAACGTCCTGACTTTC | CASSRGSSSGANVLTF | TRBV19 | - | - | TRBJ2-6
TGCAGTGCTAGAGATCAAGCGGGGGAATCCTACGAGCAGTACTTC | CSARDQAGESYEQYF | TRBV20-1 | TRBD2 | many | TRBJ2-7
TGTGCCAGCAGCTTAGGGGGGATAAACGAGCAGTACTTC | CASSLGGINEQYF | TRBV7-6 | - | many | TRBJ2-7
TGTGCCAGCAGCCGCCCCAGGACAGGGTTTTCTGGGGCCAACGTCCTGACTTTC | CASSRPRTGFSGANVLTF | TRBV11-3 | TRBD1 | - | TRBJ2-6
TGCAGTGCGGGGGACAACCTGAACACTGAAGCTTTCTTT | CSAGDNLNTEAFF | TRBV20-1 | - | - | TRBJ1-1
TGTGCCAGCACCCGGGACAGGGCCAAGACCGGGGAGCTGTTTTTT | CASTRDRAKTGELFF | TRBV11-2 | TRBD1 | few | TRBJ2-2
TGTGCCACCAGCACCTCAGGGGTGTCTGATGAAAAACTGTTTTTT | CATSTSGVSDEKLFF | TRBV15 | - | few | TRBJ1-4
TGCGCCAGCAGCCAAGATCGGGTTTCCGCTGAAGCTTTCTTT | CASSQDRVSAEAFF | TRBV4-1 | - | many | TRBJ1-1
TGTGCCAGCAGTTTTTCGGATACGCAGTATTTT | CASSFSDTQYF | TRBV12-3/TRBV12-4 | - | - | TRBJ2-3
TGCAGTGCAACGCGGGCATTACGGCGCTACGAGCAGTACTTC | CSATRALRRYEQYF | TRBV20-1 | - | many | TRBJ2-7
TGTGCCAGCAGTGCCGAACTGAACACTGAAGCTTTCTTT | CASSAELNTEAFF | TRBV2 | - | - | TRBJ1-1
TGTGCCAGCAGTCCCCGGGACAGCCGAAAGGCTGAAGCTTTCTTT | CASSPRDSRKAEAFF | TRBV6-5 | TRBD1 | many | TRBJ1-1
TGTGCCAGCAGCTCCCGGACAGTGGGGGATGGCTACACCTTC | CASSSRTVGDGYTF | TRBV7-6 | - | many | TRBJ1-2
TGCGCCAGCAGCTTGTCCCCGGGGAACGATCAGCCCCAGCATTTT | CASSLSPGNDQPQHF | TRBV5-1 | - | few | TRBJ1-5
TGTGCCAGCAGCCGGGGACCTAACAATGAGCAGTTCTTC | CASSRGPNNEQFF | TRBV7-2 | - | few | TRBJ2-1